This T cell receptor beta chain was obtained from a study of blood T cell repertoires in COVID-19. Across the whole study: Specimens from acute and convalescent COVID-19 originated in the United States, Italy and Spain.

This clone is a singleton in its sample. Germline CDR1 reads SNHLY; CDR2 reads FYNNEI. The length of the CDR3 is 13 residues. V gave up 9 bases and J gave up 0 bases, with 9 bases separating them. In the study's own analysis: Counts of nucleated cells, estimated from reference gene primer amplification, were obtained. This table comes from immunoSEQ multiplex PCR, and its TCRdb copy is limited to in-frame clones, with some not included. Clone size and V and J calls were adopted from that table, with D and trimming inferred from the DNA. The sample has about 90,000 clones, approximately 86% seen once. The chain is built from TRBV2 and TRBJ1-3; possibly TRBD1 for D (5 bases). Sequencing was done on a sample of peripheral blood. The sequence derives from a man older than 75 with acute or convalescent COVID-19. The CDR3 reads CASQQDSGNTIYF. DNA for the CDR3: TGTGCCAGTCAACAGGACTCTGGAAACACCATATATTTT.